Below, 25 T cell receptor beta chains from the same sample are listed, as sequenced in a study of radiation and T cells in renal cell carcinoma. The repertoire was sequenced with immunoSEQ multiplex PCR; TCRdb's copy has only in-frame clones and lacks some. Among approximately 17,000 clones listed, approximately 49% were seen once. Specified treatment: 15 Gy SBRT to primary tumor, nephrectomy 4 weeks later. Here the sequenced sample was tumor tissue, taken from a patient whose treatment included radiotherapy and nephrectomy. These receptors were obtained from a woman aged 55-70 years with renal cell carcinoma.

The chain employs TRBV7-9 and TRBJ2-1; possibly TRBD1 for D (5 bases). The CDR3 has 14 residues. Germline V gives CDR1 SEHNR, CDR2 FQNEAQ (reference sequence). V was pared by 6 bases and J by 4 bases, with 13 bases between. The CDR3 is CASRMSRGYNEQFF. The CDR3 nucleotides are TGTGCCAGCAGGATGAGTAGGGGATACAATGAGCAGTTCTTC.

J is TRBJ1-2 and V is TRBV5-1; TRBD1 matches 7 bases. Germline trimming cut 3 bases from V and 4 bases from J; bases unmatched to any gene: 3. The CDR3 is 13 amino acids. Germline lookup yields CDR1 SGHRS and CDR2 YFSETQ. This chain's CDR3 is CASSSTGRYGYTF. The DNA of the CDR3 is TGCGCCAGCAGCTCGACAGGGCGCTATGGCTACACCTTC.

The chain couples TRBV9 to TRBJ2-5; tentatively, D is TRBD2 (5 bases). Trimming shortened V by 2 bases and J by 4 bases, and 18 bases separated the two germline ends. The CDR3 is made up of 16 amino acids. Per the germline V gene, CDR1 is SGDLS and CDR2 is YYNGEE. The CDR3 sequence is CASSVNSAAGVETQYF. CDR3 nucleotides: TGTGCCAGCAGCGTCAATTCAGCGGCAGGCGTAGAGACCCAGTACTTC.

The chain carries TRBV6-5 and TRBJ2-7, with a tentative D call TRBD1 (7 bases). This CDR3 has 15 amino acids. V dropped 4 bases and J dropped 9 bases, with 22 bases sitting between them. CDR1 and CDR2 (germline): MNHEY, SVGAGI. CDR3 amino acids: CASSWQQGGWGRQYF. CDR3 DNA: TGTGCCAGCAGTTGGCAGCAGGGGGGTTGGGGTCGGCAGTACTTC.

This chain joins TRBV27 and TRBJ1-6; 8 positions agree with TRBD1. V lost 7 bases and J lost 10; bases outside the gene matches: 9. The CDR3 is made up of 14 amino acids. The germline V gene encodes CDR1 MNHEY and CDR2 SMNVEV (reference sequence). The CDR3 region is CASTLTGGRSPLHF. The CDR3 bases are TGTGCCAGCACCCTTACAGGGGGACGATCACCCCTCCACTTT.

This clone has just a few counts. The CDR3 DNA sequence: TGTGCCAGCAGCCCGGACAGACAAGAGACCCAGTACTTC. Protein sequence: CASSPDRQETQYF. The rearrangement joins TRBV7-2 to TRBJ2-5; D possibly corresponds to TRBD1 (6 bases). This CDR3 is 13 amino acids long. The V gene's germline CDR1 is SGHTA and CDR2 FQGNSA. Between the trimmed V and J ends, which lost 5 bases and 2 bases, there was a span of 9 bases.

The chain combines TRBV9 with TRBJ2-5, with 11 positions matching TRBD2. Germline CDR1 reads SGDLS; CDR2 reads YYNGEE. Losses at the gene ends were 4 bases for V and 0 bases for J; bases not matched to a gene: 5. This CDR3 is built from 16 residues. CDR3 residues: CASSFGTSGDQETQYF. DNA of the CDR3: TGTGCCAGCAGCTTCGGGACTAGCGGCGACCAAGAGACCCAGTACTTC.

The chain joins TRBV13 to TRBJ1-1; 10 bases map to TRBD1. The CDR3 runs to 15 residues. CDR1 is PRHDT, CDR2 FYEKMQ, per germline (reference sequence). V shed 5 bases and J 2 bases; nucleotides not matched to a gene: 5. CDR3 loop: CASSVRDRGNTEAFF. The CDR3 coding sequence is TGTGCCAGCAGCGTACGGGACAGGGGAAACACTGAAGCTTTCTTT. Full variable domain (outside the CDR3, taken from reference TRBV13 and TRBJ1-1): AAGVIQSPRHLIKEKRETATLKCYPIPRHDTVYWYQQGPGQDPQFLISFYEKMQSDKGSIPDRFSAQQFSDYHSELNMSSLELGDSALYFCASSVRDRGNTEAFFGQGTRLTVV.

Here the CDR3 reads CASKEGDGGIQYF. Here the CDR3 DNA reads TGTGCCAGCAAGGAGGGGGACGGTGGGATTCAGTACTTC. The chain couples TRBV6-6 to TRBJ2-4, with D possibly called TRBD1 or TRBD2 (6 bases each). Germline V gene lookup returns CDR1 MNHNY and CDR2 SVGAGI (reference sequence). Trimming removed 7 bases from V and 10 bases from J, with 17 bases in between. This CDR3 region has 13 residues.

This sequence joins TRBV30 and TRBJ2-7; possibly TRBD2 for D (5 bases). Germline V gives CDR1 GTSNPN, CDR2 SVGIG (reference sequence). Trimming took 5 bases from V and 1 from J, leaving 12 bases between them. The CDR3 totals 13 residues. CDR3 residues: CAWGLTQSYEQYF. CDR3 coding DNA: TGTGCCTGGGGACTTACCCAATCCTACGAGCAGTACTTC.

The chain combines TRBV30 with TRBJ2-7; perhaps TRBD1 as D (5 bases). Germline V gene sequence: CDR1 GTSNPN, CDR2 SVGIG (reference sequence). CDR3 length: 14 residues. Trimming stripped 1 base from V and 4 bases from J, with 14 bases between. CDR3 nucleotide sequence: TGTGCCTGGAGTGCAGACAGAAGAGTATACGAGCAGTACTTC. Translating gives CAWSADRRVYEQYF.

This clone was seen just once. The chain links TRBV7-2 to TRBJ2-5; D not resolved. Germline CDR1 and CDR2: SGHTA and FQGNSA. CDR3 length equals 12 residues. Trimming took off 1 base at V and 5 bases at J, with 5 bases between the two ends. DNA for the CDR3: TGTGCCAGCAGCTTAGATAGGGAGACCCAGTACTTC. Amino acids: CASSLDRETQYF.

The J gene is TRBJ2-7, the V gene TRBV7-8; D uncertain. V shed 2 bases and J shed 0 bases, with 8 bases lying between them. Looked up from germline, CDR1 is SGHVS and CDR2 is FQNEAQ. The CDR3 extends over 14 amino acids. This CDR3 reads CASSLRPASYEQYF. The CDR3, as DNA: TGTGCCAGCAGCTTAAGGCCAGCCTCCTACGAGCAGTACTTC.

Comment on this clone: The sample holds other DNA sequences that translate to the same CDR3. The chain employs TRBV28 and TRBJ2-2, with 8 bases that match TRBD2. CDR3 length: 16 residues. Germline CDR1 reads MDHEN; CDR2 reads SYDVKM. J was trimmed by 3 bases and V by 6 bases; bases with no gene match: 9. Here the CDR3 reads CASRHRGGEDTGELFF. DNA for the CDR3: TGTGCCAGCAGGCATCGGGGGGGGGAGGACACCGGGGAGCTGTTTTTT.

This clone came up many times. The chain has TRBV9 and TRBJ2-7; D is perhaps TRBD2 (6 bases). The ends were cut back, 0 bases at V and 0 bases at J, with 10 bases in the middle. CDR3 length: 15 amino acids. Germline V gene sequence: CDR1 SGDLS, CDR2 YYNGEE. CDR3 protein: CASSVGTTSSYEQYF. For the CDR3, the DNA is TGTGCCAGCAGCGTAGGGACGACTAGCTCCTACGAGCAGTACTTC.

The V call is TRBV6-6, the J call TRBJ1-5, with D possibly being TRBD1 (6 bases). CDR3 length: 13 residues. The V end was cut by 2 bases, the J end by 5 bases, with 7 bases between. CDR1 and CDR2 from the germline V gene are MNHNY and SVGAGI (reference sequence). CDR3 DNA: TGTGCCAGCAGTTACAAGGGGGATCAGCCCCAGCATTTT. This gives the protein CASSYKGDQPQHF.

V usage is TRBV6-4 and J usage is TRBJ2-3; 12 bases match TRBD2. The CDR3 runs 15 residues. Unmatched junction bases numbered 5, after V lost 6 bases and J lost 4 bases. Germline CDR1 and CDR2: MRHNA and SNTAGT. The CDR3 region is CASSASGGAADTQYF. The CDR3 bases are TGTGCCAGCAGCGCTAGCGGGGGGGCCGCAGATACGCAGTATTTT.

This clone turned up a few times. This rearrangement joins TRBV4-1 to TRBJ2-3; 7 bases agree with TRBD2. Per germline, CDR1 MGHRA and CDR2 YSYEKL. V trimming: 0 bases; J trimming: 5 bases; junction bases outside the gene matches: 8. The CDR3 is 16 residues long. The CDR3 protein is CASSQDQAGAGDTQYF. Written as DNA, the CDR3 is TGCGCCAGCAGCCAAGATCAGGCGGGAGCAGGAGATACGCAGTATTTT.

This chain links TRBV5-6 with TRBJ2-1; D is uncertain. The germline V gene encodes CDR1 SGHDT and CDR2 YYEEEE. CDR3 length: 16 amino acids. V was trimmed by 4 bases and J by 3 bases, leaving 17 bases between them. Here the CDR3 DNA reads TGTGCCAGCAGCCAAGATGAGAGGCATGGCTACAATGAGCAGTTCTTC. Translation gives CASSQDERHGYNEQFF.

This chain uses TRBV5-4 with TRBJ2-2; the D is unclear. The germline V gene has CDR1 SGHNT and CDR2 YYREEE (reference sequence). Trimming removed 2 bases at V and 6 bases at J, with 11 bases between. The CDR3 loop spans 14 amino acids. The DNA of the CDR3 is TGTGCCAGCAGCTTCCAGGTTTTCTCCGGGGAGCTGTTTTTT. Protein: CASSFQVFSGELFF. Supplemented by reference TRBV5-4 and TRBJ2-2, the full variable domain reads ETGVTQSPTHLIKTRGQQVTLRCSSQSGHNTVSWYQQALGQGPQFIFQYYREEENGRGNFPPRFSGLQFPNYSSELNVNALELDDSALYLCASSFQVFSGELFFGEGSRLTVL.

J is TRBJ2-7 and V is TRBV7-9, with 9 bases that match TRBD1. After removal of 5 bases from V and 5 bases from J, the junction contained 10 bases not matched to a gene. The V gene's germline CDR1 is SEHNR and CDR2 FQNEAQ (reference sequence). The CDR3 has 15 amino acids. CDR3 in amino acids: CASSKWGQGFDEQYF. CDR3 DNA: TGTGCCAGCAGCAAGTGGGGACAGGGCTTTGACGAGCAGTACTTC.

This clone showed up many times. The genes are TRBV4-3 and TRBJ1-1; maybe TRBD1 (5 bases). The CDR3 runs to 13 residues. The germline V and J ends were trimmed by 0 bases and 10 bases, with 12 bases remaining between them. The V gene's germline CDR1 is LGHNA and CDR2 YSLEER. Here the CDR3 DNA reads TGCGCCAGCAGCCAAGATAGGGGTTCGAGAGCTTTCTTT. It specifies CASSQDRGSRAFF.

The chain employs TRBV4-1 and TRBJ2-1; 11 bases fit TRBD1. Trimming removed 3 bases from V and 4 bases from J; junction bases left unmatched: 5. The CDR3 is made up of 16 amino acids. Per the germline V gene, CDR1 is MGHRA and CDR2 is YSYEKL. The CDR3 nucleotides read TGCGCCAGCAGCCACCGAGGACAGGGGGCATACAATGAGCAGTTCTTC. Amino acids: CASSHRGQGAYNEQFF.

The chain carries TRBV14 and TRBJ2-7; perhaps TRBD1 as D (6 bases). Germline V gene sequence: CDR1 SGHDN, CDR2 FVKESK. With 4 bases removed from V and 2 bases from J, the gap between germline ends came to 9 bases. The CDR3 loop spans 13 amino acids. The CDR3 loop is CASSRDTTYEQYF. CDR3 coding DNA: TGTGCCAGCAGCCGGGACACCACCTACGAGCAGTACTTC.

This clone is medium-sized. This chain joins TRBV19 and TRBJ1-2; D gene unclear. Trimming took 3 bases from V and 6 from J, leaving 14 bases between them. Germline assignment: CDR1 LNHDA and CDR2 SQIVND (reference sequence). The CDR3 runs 14 residues. CDR3: CASSIVTAGNGYTF. In nucleotides, the CDR3 is TGTGCCAGTAGTATTGTAACAGCGGGAAATGGCTACACCTTC.